Below, 12 T cell receptor beta chains from the same sample are listed, as sequenced in a study of T cell changes during pregnancy in multiple sclerosis. This table comes from immunoSEQ multiplex PCR, and its TCRdb copy is limited to in-frame clones, with some not included. The sample has about 57,000 clones; approximately 90% are singletons. The specimen was peripheral blood, collected after pregnancy. All receptors derive from a female donor in good health, enrolled as a control in a pregnancy study.

This clone appeared once. The V and J genes are TRBV5-1 and TRBJ2-2, with D unclear. This CDR3 region has 15 residues. Germline V CDR1 and CDR2: SGHRS, YFSETQ. V lost 2 bases and J lost 4, with 12 bases in between. CDR3 DNA: TGCGCCAGCAGCTTTGGTAACCGCGGCACCGGGGAGCTGTTTTTT. Translating gives CASSFGNRGTGELFF.

The chain uses TRBV12-5 and TRBJ1-5, with TRBD1 as a possible D gene (6 bases). The CDR3 is made up of 14 amino acids. V was pared by 6 bases and J by 4 bases, with 13 bases between. Germline CDR1 and CDR2: LGHNT and FRNRAP. The CDR3 is CASGPGVGNQPQHF. DNA for the CDR3: TGTGCTAGTGGCCCAGGGGTTGGGAATCAGCCCCAGCATTTT.

The genes are TRBV5-4 and TRBJ2-4; TRBD2 matches 11 bases. This CDR3 comprises 20 residues. Per the germline V gene, CDR1 is SGHNT and CDR2 is YYREEE (reference sequence). The V gene end was trimmed by 0 bases and the J gene end by 3 bases; junction bases not matched to a gene: 14. The DNA of the CDR3 is TGTGCCAGCAGCTTGGGAAGGAATAGCGGGAGGGCCATCGGCAAAAACATTCAGTACTTC. This translates into CASSLGRNSGRAIGKNIQYF. The variable domain in full, completed from reference TRBV5-4 and TRBJ2-4, reads ETGVTQSPTHLIKTRGQQVTLRCSSQSGHNTVSWYQQALGQGPQFIFQYYREEENGRGNFPPRFSGLQFPNYSSELNVNALELDDSALYLCASSLGRNSGRAIGKNIQYFGAGTRLSVL.

The rearrangement links TRBV30 to TRBJ2-2; 9 bases map to TRBD1. The germline gives CDR1 GTSNPN, CDR2 SVGIG (reference sequence). This CDR3 has 14 amino acids. V lost 0 bases and J lost 4; bases outside the gene matches: 0. The CDR3 DNA follows: TGTGCCTGGAGTGTACAGGGGGCCACCGGGGAGCTGTTTTTT. Amino acid sequence: CAWSVQGATGELFF.

The gene calls are TRBV4-3 and TRBJ2-1; D is perhaps TRBD1 (7 bases). Trimming removed 4 bases from V and 9 bases from J, with 25 bases in between. The germline V gene encodes CDR1 LGHNA and CDR2 YSLEER. The CDR3 sequence is 17 residues long. Written as DNA, the CDR3 is TGCGCCAGCAGCCTCCGCGTCTTTAGGCAGGGGGGAGGTGAGCAGTTCTTC. This encodes CASSLRVFRQGGGEQFF.

The chain employs TRBV6-5 and TRBJ2-6; unclear D gene. Trimming took off 2 bases at V and 4 bases at J, with 9 bases between the two ends. This CDR3 contains 15 residues. The germline V gene encodes CDR1 MNHEY and CDR2 SVGAGI. CDR3 in amino acids: CASSYGLTGANVLTF. The CDR3, as DNA: TGTGCCAGCAGTTACGGGCTCACCGGGGCCAACGTCCTGACTTTC.

The CDR3 sequence is CASSRSGGESNEQFF. CDR3 nucleotide sequence: TGTGCCAGCAGCCGTAGCGGGGGGGAGTCCAATGAGCAGTTCTTC. The chain has TRBV7-9 and TRBJ2-1, with TRBD2 matching over 11 bases. V lost 5 bases to trimming and J lost 6 bases; unmatched junction nucleotides: 6. The CDR3 runs 15 residues. CDR1 is SEHNR, CDR2 FQNEAQ, per germline (reference sequence).

The chain couples TRBV28 to TRBJ1-6, with D possibly TRBD1 on 6 matching bases. V shed 6 bases and J shed 7 bases, with 16 bases lying between them. The CDR3 sequence is 15 residues long. Germline V gene sequence: CDR1 MDHEN, CDR2 SYDVKM. The CDR3 coding sequence is TGTGCCAGCAGGATCAGGGGTAAATCCAATTCACCCCTCCACTTT. Amino acid sequence: CASRIRGKSNSPLHF.

The chain links TRBV2 to TRBJ2-5; D might be TRBD2 (6 bases). V gave up 2 bases and J gave up 3 bases, with 19 bases separating them. The CDR3 covers 17 residues. In germline, CDR1 is SNHLY, CDR2 FYNNEI. The CDR3 loop reads CASSENHGSEFKETQYF. CDR3 bases: TGTGCCAGCAGTGAAAATCACGGGAGTGAGTTTAAAGAGACCCAGTACTTC.

This clone was seen a handful of times. The J gene is TRBJ1-1, the V gene TRBV14; TRBD1 agrees at 9 bases. CDR1 is SGHDN, CDR2 FVKESK, per germline. The J segment lost 14 bases and the V segment lost 2 bases, leaving 12 bases of the junction unmatched. The CDR3 consists of 14 residues. The CDR3 here is CASSQRGSFGTGFF. In DNA form, the CDR3 reads TGTGCCAGCAGCCAACGGGGTTCTTTCGGGACAGGGTTCTTT.

The rearrangement uses TRBV19 and TRBJ2-7; 9 nucleotides align to TRBD1. With V trimmed by 6 bases and J by 3 bases, 6 bases remained unmatched. The germline gives CDR1 LNHDA, CDR2 SQIVND (reference sequence). CDR3 length: 14 amino acids. This CDR3 reads CASSPGTGSYEQYF. The CDR3 DNA reads as TGTGCCAGTAGCCCCGGGACAGGGAGCTACGAGCAGTACTTC. The full variable domain, in which reference TRBV19 and TRBJ2-7 provide the parts outside the CDR3, is DGGITQSPKYLFRKEGQNVTLSCEQNLNHDAMYWYRQDPGQGLRLIYYSQIVNDFQKGDIAEGYSVSREKKESFPLTVTSAQKNPTAFYLCASSPGTGSYEQYFGPGTRLTVT.

The chain combines TRBV27 with TRBJ1-4; 8 bases agree with TRBD1. The CDR3 totals 14 residues. The germline gives CDR1 MNHEY, CDR2 SMNVEV (reference sequence). The J segment lost 13 bases and the V segment lost 5 bases, leaving 12 bases of the junction unmatched. CDR3 amino acids: CASSRDRNPVRLFF. The CDR3 coding sequence is TGTGCCAGCAGTCGGGACAGGAATCCAGTGAGACTGTTTTTT. Full variable domain (remainder filled in from reference TRBV27 and TRBJ1-4): EAQVTQNPRYLITVTGKKLTVTCSQNMNHEYMSWYRQDPGLGLRQIYYSMNVEVTDKGDVPEGYKVSRKEKRNFPLILESPSPNQTSLYFCASSRDRNPVRLFFGSGTQLSVL.